This T cell receptor beta chain is from a study of cytomegalovirus exposure and HLA in healthy donors. Losses at the gene ends were 4 bases for V and 1 base for J; bases not matched to a gene: 4. The CDR3 is made up of 15 amino acids. Germline V lookup: CDR1 MNHEY, CDR2 SMNVEV (reference sequence). This PCR relied on a set of 60 Vbeta primers and 13 Jbeta primers. Assay used: immunoSEQ multiplex PCR; TCRdb lists only in-frame clones, some missing. Reported are 55,000 to 75,000 clones; the ten largest clones contain roughly 1.7%. Sequenced input: PBMCs. The chain combines TRBV27 with TRBJ1-1; 9 positions match TRBD1. The receptor was derived from a woman under 40 in good health and CMV-seronegative. CDR3 sequence: CASSWTGDRNTEAFF. In nucleotides, the CDR3 is TGTGCCAGCAGTTGGACAGGGGATCGGAACACTGAAGCTTTCTTT.